This TCR beta chain was sequenced in a study of blood T cells in healthy people across ages. The CDR3 length is 15 residues. Looked up from germline, CDR1 is LGHNA and CDR2 is YSLEER. The V end was cut by 0 bases, the J end by 4 bases, with 12 bases between. Primers used in a second PCR of roughly 7 to 12 cycles were a sample-barcoded 5' primer and a J-beta primer mix. TCRdb reprocessed the 5' RACE reads with MiXCR, giving one entry per CDR3 protein. The sample holds about 930,000 distinct CDR3 sequences, about 29% seen once. This clonotype was seen many times. The same data also contributed to another study, on T cells of mothers and their children.

This receptor was identified in a woman between 40 and 50 years old in good health. The V call is TRBV4-3, the J call TRBJ1-2; D is unclear. The sequencing sample was made of blood. CDR3 nucleotide sequence: TGCGCCAGCAGCCAAGACAAAACAGAACTCTATGGCTACACCTTC. It encodes CASSQDKTELYGYTF.